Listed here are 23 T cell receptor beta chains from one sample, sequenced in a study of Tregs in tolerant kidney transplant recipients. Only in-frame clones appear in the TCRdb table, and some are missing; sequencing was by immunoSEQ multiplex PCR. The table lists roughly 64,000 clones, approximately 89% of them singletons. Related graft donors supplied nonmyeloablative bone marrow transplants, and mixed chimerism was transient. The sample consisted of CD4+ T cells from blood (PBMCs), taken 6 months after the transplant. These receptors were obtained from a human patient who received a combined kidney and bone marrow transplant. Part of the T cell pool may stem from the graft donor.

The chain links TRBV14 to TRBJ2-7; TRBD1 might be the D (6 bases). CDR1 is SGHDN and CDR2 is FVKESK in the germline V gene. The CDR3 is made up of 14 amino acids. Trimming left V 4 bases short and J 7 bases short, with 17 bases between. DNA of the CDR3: TGTGCCAGCAGCCCTTGGGACATCTCTGGAGAGCAGTACTTC. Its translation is CASSPWDISGEQYF.

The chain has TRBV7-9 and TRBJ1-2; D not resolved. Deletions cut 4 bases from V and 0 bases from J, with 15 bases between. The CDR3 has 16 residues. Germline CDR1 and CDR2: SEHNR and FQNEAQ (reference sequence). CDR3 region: CASSSLRVSANYGYTF. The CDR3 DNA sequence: TGTGCCAGCAGCTCTTTACGGGTTTCAGCTAACTATGGCTACACCTTC.

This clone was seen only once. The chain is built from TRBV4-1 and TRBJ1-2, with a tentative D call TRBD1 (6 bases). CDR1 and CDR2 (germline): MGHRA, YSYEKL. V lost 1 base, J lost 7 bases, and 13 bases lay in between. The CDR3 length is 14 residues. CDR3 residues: CASSQGGGATGYTF. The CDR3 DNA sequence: TGCGCCAGCAGCCAAGGCGGGGGCGCGACTGGCTACACCTTC.

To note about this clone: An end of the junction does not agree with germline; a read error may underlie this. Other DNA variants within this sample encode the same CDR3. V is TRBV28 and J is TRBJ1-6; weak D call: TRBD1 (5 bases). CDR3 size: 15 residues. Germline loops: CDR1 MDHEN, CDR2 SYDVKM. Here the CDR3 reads CASSSMRQYNSPLHF. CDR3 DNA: TGTGCCAGCAGCTCTATGAGACAGTATAATTCCCCCCTCCACTTT.

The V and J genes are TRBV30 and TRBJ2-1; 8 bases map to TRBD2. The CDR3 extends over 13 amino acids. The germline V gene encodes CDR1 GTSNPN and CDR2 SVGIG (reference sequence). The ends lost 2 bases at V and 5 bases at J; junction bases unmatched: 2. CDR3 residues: CAWSPGGNNEQFF. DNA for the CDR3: TGTGCCTGGAGTCCGGGGGGGAACAATGAGCAGTTCTTC.

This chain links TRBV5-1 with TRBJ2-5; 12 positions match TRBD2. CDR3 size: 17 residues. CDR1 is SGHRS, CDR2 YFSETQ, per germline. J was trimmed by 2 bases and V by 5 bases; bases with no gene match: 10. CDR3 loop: CASRMVRTSGEQETQYF. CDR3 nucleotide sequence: TGCGCCAGCAGAATGGTTCGGACTAGCGGGGAACAAGAGACCCAGTACTTC.

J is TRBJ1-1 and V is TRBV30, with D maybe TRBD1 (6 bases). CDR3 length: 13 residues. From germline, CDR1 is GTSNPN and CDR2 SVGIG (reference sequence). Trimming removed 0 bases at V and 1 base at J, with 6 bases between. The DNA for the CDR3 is TGTGCCTGGAGTGTAGGGGGGAACACTGAAGCTTTCTTT. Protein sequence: CAWSVGGNTEAFF.

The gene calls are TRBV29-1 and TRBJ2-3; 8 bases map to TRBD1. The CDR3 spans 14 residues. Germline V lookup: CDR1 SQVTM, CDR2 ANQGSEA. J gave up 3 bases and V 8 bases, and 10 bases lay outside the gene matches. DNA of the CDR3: TGCAGCACGAATGGGCAGGGGGCGACAGATACGCAGTATTTT. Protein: CSTNGQGATDTQYF.

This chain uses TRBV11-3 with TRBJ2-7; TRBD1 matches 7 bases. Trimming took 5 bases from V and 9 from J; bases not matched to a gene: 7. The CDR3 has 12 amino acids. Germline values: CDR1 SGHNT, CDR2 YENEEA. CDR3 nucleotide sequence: TGTGCCAGCAGCAGGGACAGTCTTGGGCAGTACTTC. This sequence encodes CASSRDSLGQYF.

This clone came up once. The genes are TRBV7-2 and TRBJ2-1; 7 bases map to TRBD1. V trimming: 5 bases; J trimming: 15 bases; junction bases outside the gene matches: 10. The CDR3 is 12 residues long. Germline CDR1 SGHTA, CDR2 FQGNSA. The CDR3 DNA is TGTGCCAGCAGCCTGTACAGGGGTGTGGGGTTCTTC. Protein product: CASSLYRGVGFF.

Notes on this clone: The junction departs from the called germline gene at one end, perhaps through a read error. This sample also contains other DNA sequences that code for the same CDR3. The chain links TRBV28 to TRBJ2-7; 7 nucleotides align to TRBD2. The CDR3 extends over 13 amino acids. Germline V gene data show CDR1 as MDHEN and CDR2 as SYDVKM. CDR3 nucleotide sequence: TGCGCCAGCAGTTCCAACGGGAGGTACGAGCAGTACTTC. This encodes CASSSNGRYEQYF.

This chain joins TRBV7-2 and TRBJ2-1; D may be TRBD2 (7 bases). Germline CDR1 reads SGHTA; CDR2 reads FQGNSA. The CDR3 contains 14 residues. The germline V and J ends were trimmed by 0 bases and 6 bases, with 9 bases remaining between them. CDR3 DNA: TGTGCCAGCAGCTTAGCGGGGGGGCCCAATGAGCAGTTCTTC. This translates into CASSLAGGPNEQFF.

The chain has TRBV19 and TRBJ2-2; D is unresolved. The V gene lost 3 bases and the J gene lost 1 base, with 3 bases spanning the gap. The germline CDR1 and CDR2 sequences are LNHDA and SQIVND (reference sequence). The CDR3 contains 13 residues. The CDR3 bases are TGTGCCAGTAGTATCGGGAACACCGGGGAGCTGTTTTTT. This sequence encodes CASSIGNTGELFF. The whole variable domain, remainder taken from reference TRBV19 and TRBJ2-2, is DGGITQSPKYLFRKEGQNVTLSCEQNLNHDAMYWYRQDPGQGLRLIYYSQIVNDFQKGDIAEGYSVSREKKESFPLTVTSAQKNPTAFYLCASSIGNTGELFFGEGSRLTVL.

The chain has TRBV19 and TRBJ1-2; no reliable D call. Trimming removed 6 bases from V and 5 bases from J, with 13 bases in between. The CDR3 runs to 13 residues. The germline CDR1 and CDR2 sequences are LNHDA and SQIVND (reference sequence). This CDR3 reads CASSPSWTYGYTF. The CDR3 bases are TGTGCCAGTAGCCCCTCGTGGACTTATGGCTACACCTTC.

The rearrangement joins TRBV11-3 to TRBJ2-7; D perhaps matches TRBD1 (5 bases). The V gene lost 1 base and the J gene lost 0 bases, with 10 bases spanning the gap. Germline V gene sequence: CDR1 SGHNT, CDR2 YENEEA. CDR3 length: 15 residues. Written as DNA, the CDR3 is TGTGCCAGCAGCTTAGTGGGTGGGGCCTCCTACGAGCAGTACTTC. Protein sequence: CASSLVGGASYEQYF.

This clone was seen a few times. CDR3 DNA: TGTGCCAGCAGCCGACCGGGACAGGGGCTTGGAGAGACCCAGTACTTC. This encodes CASSRPGQGLGETQYF. The gene calls are TRBV11-3 and TRBJ2-5, with 10 positions matching TRBD1. CDR1 and CDR2 (germline): SGHNT, YENEEA. CDR3 length: 16 residues. After removal of 5 bases from V and 4 bases from J, the junction contained 10 bases not matched to a gene.

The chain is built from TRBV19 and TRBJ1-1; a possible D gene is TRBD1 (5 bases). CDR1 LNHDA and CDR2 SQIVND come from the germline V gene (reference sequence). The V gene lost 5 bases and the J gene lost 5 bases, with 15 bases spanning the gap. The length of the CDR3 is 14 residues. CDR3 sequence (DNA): TGTGCCAGTAGTCCGAGGGTCGGGGGAACTGAAGCTTTCTTT. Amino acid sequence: CASSPRVGGTEAFF.

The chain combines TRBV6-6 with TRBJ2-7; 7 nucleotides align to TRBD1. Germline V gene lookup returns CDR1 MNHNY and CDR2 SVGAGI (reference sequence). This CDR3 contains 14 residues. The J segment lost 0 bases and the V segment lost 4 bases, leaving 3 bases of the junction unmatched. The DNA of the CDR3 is TGTGCCAGCAGTTTGACAGGGACCTCCTACGAGCAGTACTTC. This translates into CASSLTGTSYEQYF.

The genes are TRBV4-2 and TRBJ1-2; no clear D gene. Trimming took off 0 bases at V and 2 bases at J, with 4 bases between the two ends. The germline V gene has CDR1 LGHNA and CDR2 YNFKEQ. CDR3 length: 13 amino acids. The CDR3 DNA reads TGTGCCAGCAGCCAAGAGCGGAACTATGGCTACACCTTC. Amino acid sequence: CASSQERNYGYTF.

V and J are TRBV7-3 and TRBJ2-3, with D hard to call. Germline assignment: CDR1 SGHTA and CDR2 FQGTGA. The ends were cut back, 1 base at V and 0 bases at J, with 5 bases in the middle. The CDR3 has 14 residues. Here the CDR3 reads CASSLIPSTDTQYF. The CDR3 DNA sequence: TGTGCCAGCAGCTTAATTCCAAGCACAGATACGCAGTATTTT.

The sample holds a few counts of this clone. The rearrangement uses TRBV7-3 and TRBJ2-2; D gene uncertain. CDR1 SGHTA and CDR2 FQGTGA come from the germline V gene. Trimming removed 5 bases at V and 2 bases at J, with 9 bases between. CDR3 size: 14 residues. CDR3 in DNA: TGTGCCAGCAGCGCCAACAGCAACACCGGGGAGCTGTTTTTT. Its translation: CASSANSNTGELFF.

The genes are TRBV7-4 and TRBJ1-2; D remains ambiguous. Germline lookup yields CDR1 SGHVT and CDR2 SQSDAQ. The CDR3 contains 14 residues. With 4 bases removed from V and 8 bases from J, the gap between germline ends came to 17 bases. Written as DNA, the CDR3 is TGTGCCAGCAGCTCCATTAGGGAGGTTTGGGGCTACACCTTC. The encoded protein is CASSSIREVWGYTF. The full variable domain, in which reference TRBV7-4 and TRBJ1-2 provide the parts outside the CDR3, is GAGVSQSPRYKVAKRGRDVALRCDSISGHVTLYWYRQTLGQGSEVLTYSQSDAQRDKSGRPSGRFSAERPERSVSTLKIQRTEQGDSAVYLCASSSIREVWGYTFGSGTRLTVV.

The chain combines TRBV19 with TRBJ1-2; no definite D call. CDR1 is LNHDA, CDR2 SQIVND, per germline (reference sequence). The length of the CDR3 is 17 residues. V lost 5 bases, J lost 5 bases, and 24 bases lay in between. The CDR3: CASSPPSPIYPAYGYTF. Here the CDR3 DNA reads TGTGCCAGTAGTCCACCGAGCCCAATCTACCCCGCATATGGCTACACCTTC.